This entry is about one TCR beta chain. What it recognizes is unknown. The sample originates from a study of CD4 T cells in relation to SARS-CoV-2 and coronaviruses. This CDR3 region has 15 residues. Germline-derived CDR1 and CDR2 are MNHEY and SMNVEV (reference sequence). V gave up 8 bases and J gave up 3 bases; unmatched junction bases: 7. The repertoire was sequenced with immunoSEQ multiplex PCR; TCRdb's copy has only in-frame clones and lacks some. The sample records about 23,000 clones, around 78% being singletons. Unexposed donor CD4+ T cells date from about 2011-2018, before the COVID-19 pandemic. The cells were cultured for about 10 days before CD4+ T cells were isolated.

The rearrangement uses TRBV27 and TRBJ2-7; 13 nucleotides agree with TRBD2. The receptor was derived from a human donor in good health. Sequenced input: CD4+ T cells from PBMCs, cultured in vitro. DNA of the CDR3: TGTGCCAGCTGGACTAGCGGGAGTTCGGTCTACGAGCAGTACTTC. It encodes CASWTSGSSVYEQYF.